A selection of T cell receptor beta chains follows, all from one sample in a study of vaccination and CD4 T cells after COVID-19. Their specific antigens are unknown. In TCRdb, the PCR reads were re-called with MiXCR into one record per CDR3 protein. The data contain tens of thousands of distinct CDR3 sequences, about 60% of them singletons. What was sequenced was CD4+ T cells from blood, cultured in vitro. These receptors were collected from a human donor who had recovered from COVID-19. Both conserved end residues are part of each CDR3. Fields, in order: CDR3 length, J gene, clone size, V gene, D gene, CDR3 protein, CDR3 DNA. The D gene is left open where the match is weak. The size of a clone is reported for some rows only, either as once, few or many, or as a class for expanded clones.

cdr3_length: 14
j_call: TRBJ1-3
clone_size: NA
v_call: TRBV19
d_call: NA
cdr3_aa: CATAEGTGGNTIYF
cdr3_nt: TGTGCCACCGCCGAGGGGACCGGGGGAAACACCATATATTTT

cdr3_length: 16
j_call: TRBJ1-6
clone_size: few
v_call: TRBV20-1
d_call: TRBD1
cdr3_aa: CSARDMAGQGGSPLHF
cdr3_nt: TGCAGTGCTAGAGATATGGCGGGACAGGGGGGTTCACCCCTCCACTTT

cdr3_length: 14
j_call: TRBJ1-6
clone_size: NA
v_call: TRBV28
d_call: NA
cdr3_aa: CASSLEVVNSPLHF
cdr3_nt: TGTGCCAGCAGTTTAGAGGTAGTCAATTCACCCCTCCACTTT

cdr3_length: 17
j_call: TRBJ2-4
clone_size: NA
v_call: TRBV20-1
d_call: TRBD2
cdr3_aa: CSARDPASGRTKNIQYF
cdr3_nt: TGCAGTGCTAGAGATCCGGCTAGCGGGAGAACCAAAAACATTCAGTACTTC

cdr3_length: 15
j_call: TRBJ2-5
clone_size: NA
v_call: TRBV28
d_call: NA
cdr3_aa: CASSYRGSGGGAQYF
cdr3_nt: TGTGCCAGCAGCTACCGGGGTAGCGGAGGGGGGGCCCAGTACTTC

cdr3_length: 16
j_call: TRBJ2-3
clone_size: once
v_call: TRBV28
d_call: NA
cdr3_aa: CASRGGWGMNTDTQYF
cdr3_nt: TGTGCCAGCAGAGGCGGGTGGGGGATGAACACAGATACGCAGTATTTT

cdr3_length: 16
j_call: TRBJ2-3
clone_size: NA
v_call: TRBV5-1
d_call: TRBD2
cdr3_aa: CASSVSSGSGTDTQYF
cdr3_nt: TGCGCCAGCAGCGTGTCTAGCGGGAGTGGCACAGATACGCAGTATTTT

cdr3_length: 13
j_call: TRBJ2-5
clone_size: NA
v_call: TRBV2
d_call: TRBD1
cdr3_aa: CASSLGQGQTQYF
cdr3_nt: TGTGCCAGCAGTCTAGGACAGGGGCAGACCCAGTACTTC

cdr3_length: 14
j_call: TRBJ1-6
clone_size: NA
v_call: TRBV7-3
d_call: TRBD1
cdr3_aa: CASSSTGGWSPLHF
cdr3_nt: TGTGCCAGCAGCTCAACAGGGGGCTGGTCACCCCTCCACTTT

cdr3_length: 18
j_call: TRBJ2-2
clone_size: NA
v_call: TRBV24-1
d_call: NA
cdr3_aa: CATSDLGPAGMNTGELFF
cdr3_nt: TGTGCCACCAGTGATTTAGGGCCGGCAGGGATGAACACCGGGGAGCTGTTTTTT

cdr3_length: 11
j_call: TRBJ1-2
clone_size: NA
v_call: TRBV20-1
d_call: TRBD1
cdr3_aa: CSASTGTADTF
cdr3_nt: TGCAGTGCTAGCACCGGGACAGCAGACACCTTC

cdr3_length: 14
j_call: TRBJ2-7
clone_size: few
v_call: TRBV27
d_call: TRBD2
cdr3_aa: CASSRTSGSYEQYF
cdr3_nt: TGTGCCAGCTCTCGGACTAGCGGGAGTTACGAGCAGTACTTC

cdr3_length: 14
j_call: TRBJ1-5
clone_size: few
v_call: TRBV27
d_call: NA
cdr3_aa: CASSRKEGYQPQHF
cdr3_nt: TGTGCCAGCAGTCGGAAGGAGGGGTATCAGCCCCAGCATTTT

cdr3_length: 15
j_call: TRBJ1-2
clone_size: NA
v_call: TRBV27
d_call: TRBD1
cdr3_aa: CASRRTGETSRGYTF
cdr3_nt: TGTGCCAGCAGAAGGACAGGGGAAACTTCGCGGGGCTACACCTTC

cdr3_length: 12
j_call: TRBJ2-2
clone_size: few
v_call: TRBV6-1
d_call: TRBD2
cdr3_aa: CASRRGGGELFF
cdr3_nt: TGTGCCAGCAGACGCGGGGGCGGGGAGCTGTTTTTT

cdr3_length: 15
j_call: TRBJ1-5
clone_size: NA
v_call: TRBV15
d_call: NA
cdr3_aa: CATSRVYQGNQPQHF
cdr3_nt: TGTGCCACCAGCAGAGTGTACCAAGGCAATCAGCCCCAGCATTTT

cdr3_length: 15
j_call: TRBJ2-2
clone_size: few
v_call: TRBV7-8
d_call: NA
cdr3_aa: CASSLEQLNTGELFF
cdr3_nt: TGTGCCAGCAGCTTAGAACAGCTGAACACCGGGGAGCTGTTTTTT

cdr3_length: 16
j_call: TRBJ1-5
clone_size: NA
v_call: TRBV12-1
d_call: NA
cdr3_aa: CASSFAARGHNQPQHF
cdr3_nt: TGTGCCAGCAGCTTTGCAGCCAGGGGGCACAATCAGCCCCAGCATTTT

cdr3_length: 15
j_call: TRBJ2-1
clone_size: NA
v_call: TRBV20-1
d_call: NA
cdr3_aa: CSARDERRPYNEQFF
cdr3_nt: TGCAGTGCTAGAGATGAGCGGAGACCTTACAATGAGCAGTTCTTC

cdr3_length: 16
j_call: TRBJ1-5
clone_size: NA
v_call: TRBV7-9
d_call: NA
cdr3_aa: CASSPIQGVKEQPQHF
cdr3_nt: TGTGCCAGCAGCCCCATACAAGGCGTTAAAGAACAGCCCCAGCATTTT

cdr3_length: 14
j_call: TRBJ1-3
clone_size: NA
v_call: TRBV6-1
d_call: NA
cdr3_aa: CASYPWQDGNTIYF
cdr3_nt: TGTGCCAGCTATCCCTGGCAGGATGGAAACACCATATATTTT

cdr3_length: 14
j_call: TRBJ2-7
clone_size: NA
v_call: TRBV20-1
d_call: TRBD2
cdr3_aa: CSARDAGGPYEQYF
cdr3_nt: TGCAGTGCTAGAGACGCGGGAGGGCCCTACGAGCAGTACTTC

cdr3_length: 14
j_call: TRBJ2-3
clone_size: few
v_call: TRBV6-2/TRBV6-3
d_call: TRBD2
cdr3_aa: CASNQLAGTDTQYF
cdr3_nt: TGTGCCAGCAACCAACTAGCGGGCACAGATACGCAGTATTTT

cdr3_length: 14
j_call: TRBJ1-4
clone_size: few
v_call: TRBV6-1
d_call: NA
cdr3_aa: CASSGPNVGEKLFF
cdr3_nt: TGTGCCAGCAGTGGACCAAACGTAGGGGAAAAACTGTTTTTT

cdr3_length: 16
j_call: TRBJ2-1
clone_size: NA
v_call: TRBV6-5
d_call: TRBD2
cdr3_aa: CASSSLSSGRKVEQFF
cdr3_nt: TGTGCCAGCAGTTCCTTATCTAGCGGGAGGAAGGTTGAGCAGTTCTTC

cdr3_length: 14
j_call: TRBJ1-5
clone_size: few
v_call: TRBV6-2/TRBV6-3
d_call: NA
cdr3_aa: CASSYQYGDQPQHF
cdr3_nt: TGTGCCAGCAGTTACCAGTATGGGGATCAGCCCCAGCATTTT

cdr3_length: 16
j_call: TRBJ1-6
clone_size: NA
v_call: TRBV7-2
d_call: NA
cdr3_aa: CASSLGPREGIGPLHF
cdr3_nt: TGTGCCAGCAGCTTAGGACCGAGGGAGGGCATAGGGCCCCTCCACTTT

cdr3_length: 15
j_call: TRBJ2-3
clone_size: NA
v_call: TRBV5-1
d_call: TRBD2
cdr3_aa: CASSPRLAGGDTQYF
cdr3_nt: TGCGCCAGCAGCCCTAGACTAGCGGGAGGAGATACGCAGTATTTT

cdr3_length: 13
j_call: TRBJ1-4
clone_size: few
v_call: TRBV20-1
d_call: TRBD1
cdr3_aa: CSAIQGTNEKLFF
cdr3_nt: TGCAGTGCTATACAGGGGACTAATGAAAAACTGTTTTTT

cdr3_length: 14
j_call: TRBJ2-1
clone_size: NA
v_call: TRBV7-3
d_call: NA
cdr3_aa: CASSLFPEYNEQFF
cdr3_nt: TGTGCCAGCAGCTTATTTCCAGAATACAATGAGCAGTTCTTC

cdr3_length: 15
j_call: TRBJ2-7
clone_size: NA
v_call: TRBV7-2
d_call: NA
cdr3_aa: CASSPDGLPNDEQYF
cdr3_nt: TGTGCCAGCAGCCCAGACGGACTCCCCAACGACGAGCAGTACTTC

cdr3_length: 15
j_call: TRBJ1-2
clone_size: once
v_call: TRBV28
d_call: TRBD1
cdr3_aa: CASSLWDRVNYGYTF
cdr3_nt: TGTGCCAGCAGTTTATGGGACAGGGTAAACTATGGCTACACCTTC

cdr3_length: 13
j_call: TRBJ2-5
clone_size: NA
v_call: TRBV5-1
d_call: NA
cdr3_aa: CASAPQGQETQYF
cdr3_nt: TGCGCCAGCGCCCCGCAGGGACAAGAGACCCAGTACTTC

cdr3_length: 17
j_call: TRBJ2-1
clone_size: once
v_call: TRBV24-1
d_call: TRBD2
cdr3_aa: CATSALPSGRTYNEQFF
cdr3_nt: TGTGCCACCAGTGCCCTCCCTAGCGGGAGGACCTACAATGAGCAGTTCTTC

cdr3_length: 13
j_call: TRBJ1-1
clone_size: few
v_call: TRBV20-1
d_call: TRBD1
cdr3_aa: CSAPSGGGTEAFF
cdr3_nt: TGCAGTGCCCCCTCAGGGGGTGGGACTGAAGCTTTCTTT

cdr3_length: 14
j_call: TRBJ2-5
clone_size: NA
v_call: TRBV24-1
d_call: TRBD2
cdr3_aa: CATSAGGGRGTQYF
cdr3_nt: TGTGCCACCAGTGCCGGTGGGGGGAGGGGGACCCAGTACTTC

cdr3_length: 13
j_call: TRBJ2-5
clone_size: NA
v_call: TRBV7-6
d_call: NA
cdr3_aa: CASSSGLQETQYF
cdr3_nt: TGTGCTAGCAGCTCGGGACTGCAAGAGACCCAGTACTTC

cdr3_length: 17
j_call: TRBJ1-6
clone_size: NA
v_call: TRBV4-1
d_call: NA
cdr3_aa: CASSQELLGAGGTPLHF
cdr3_nt: TGCGCCAGCAGCCAAGAACTCTTGGGGGCGGGAGGGACACCCCTCCACTTT

cdr3_length: 17
j_call: TRBJ1-1
clone_size: few
v_call: TRBV9
d_call: NA
cdr3_aa: CASSVSVKVVGDTEAFF
cdr3_nt: TGTGCCAGCAGCGTATCTGTCAAGGTGGTAGGGGACACTGAAGCTTTCTTT

cdr3_length: 16
j_call: TRBJ2-7
clone_size: NA
v_call: TRBV6-8
d_call: TRBD1
cdr3_aa: CASSYLNGTGQYEQYF
cdr3_nt: TGTGCCAGCAGTTACTTGAACGGGACAGGGCAGTACGAGCAGTACTTC

cdr3_length: 13
j_call: TRBJ2-5
clone_size: NA
v_call: TRBV2
d_call: NA
cdr3_aa: CASRRDYQETQYF
cdr3_nt: TGTGCCAGCAGGCGGGACTACCAAGAGACCCAGTACTTC

cdr3_length: 15
j_call: TRBJ1-1
clone_size: few
v_call: TRBV19
d_call: NA
cdr3_aa: CASSAGLGSIAEAFF
cdr3_nt: TGTGCCAGTAGTGCTGGTCTTGGTTCCATCGCTGAAGCTTTCTTT

cdr3_length: 13
j_call: TRBJ1-1
clone_size: NA
v_call: TRBV29-1
d_call: NA
cdr3_aa: CSVETHLNTEAFF
cdr3_nt: TGCAGCGTTGAGACTCACCTGAACACTGAAGCTTTCTTT